The source of this T cell receptor (beta chain) is a study of T-cell memory formation after mild COVID-19. Overall study context: Clustering of TCRs was largely donor specific.

The CDR3 runs 14 residues. V was clipped by 5 bases and J by 6 bases, with 18 bases between them. The germline V gene has CDR1 DFQATT and CDR2 SNEGSKA (reference sequence). Each CDR3 protein gets one entry after TCRdb re-called the 5' RACE reads with MiXCR. Of some 180,000 distinct CDR3 sequences in the sample, under 20% were seen once. The sequence derives from a man aged 18 to 29 who had mild COVID-19 (a few samples of this study predate the infection). Cell type and time point are not known. Sample: PBMCs or a T cell subset sorted from them (not recorded which). The rearrangement joins TRBV20-1 to TRBJ2-3; tentative D call: TRBD2 (6 bases). CDR3 loop: CSAARDLLVDTQYF. The CDR3 nucleotides read TGCAGTGCTGCTCGGGACTTGCTGGTTGATACGCAGTATTTT.